This paragraph reports one TCR beta chain. Its antigen is not known. These data come from a study of a mutant IDH1 vaccine in newly diagnosed glioma. The study, taken as a whole, reports: Pseudoprogression apparently lacked any relation to changes in top peripheral T cell clonotypes.

Assay: immunoSEQ multiplex PCR; the TCRdb copy retains only in-frame clones and omits some. The sample shows tens of thousands of clones, more than 65% of them seen only once. This CDR3 contains 15 residues. The V gene lost 7 bases and the J gene lost 4 bases, with 17 bases spanning the gap. CDR1 is SNHLY and CDR2 is FYNNEI in the germline V gene. Regarding time point: baseline, week 1 (first vaccination visit). Indicated treatment: pre-vaccination baseline after standard-of-care therapy. The clonotype was recovered from a man under 40 with glioma. The sample here was PBMCs, taken from a glioma patient treated with radiotherapy, temozolomide or both. The chain couples TRBV2 to TRBJ1-5, with a possible D match to TRBD1 (5 bases). CDR3 sequence: CASTDRAKRNQPQHF. In nucleotides, the CDR3 is TGTGCCAGCACCGACAGAGCCAAGAGGAATCAGCCCCAGCATTTT.